This T cell receptor (beta chain) was obtained from a study of metastatic and nonmetastatic thyroid tumors. On the study more broadly: Across blood and tumor or nodule tissue, repertoires from malignant and benign thyroid patients were compared with one another. Broader study findings: Benign nodules reportedly had significantly lower TCR beta diversity than malignant thyroid tumors in blood and tumor.

Among the patients, none had received any treatment before thyroid surgery. This clone has a count of ten or more. Its matching antigen is unknown. Germline V CDR1 and CDR2: MNHNS, SASEGT. V lost 5 bases and J lost 3; bases outside the gene matches: 9. CDR3 length: 16 amino acids. Under the authors' procedure: Differences in CDR3 between clinicopathological groups were drawn on to build a classifier intended to discriminate distant-metastatic papillary thyroid cancer patients. TCRdb ran MiXCR on the PCR reads. The authors' filters were not applied to this entry. Of about 89,000 clones listed, under 15% were seen once; the top ten hold more than 7%.

The clonotype comes from a female donor with papillary thyroid cancer or a benign thyroid nodule (not recorded which). Some clones in this sample may be carry-over from other donors' samples. Material for sequencing was tumor tissue. This sequence joins TRBV6-1 and TRBJ2-2, with 7 bases aligning to TRBD2. The CDR3, as DNA: TGTGCCAGCAGTTGGGGGGAGGGCCTTTACACCGGGGAGCTGTTTTTT. It specifies CASSWGEGLYTGELFF.